The rows below give T cell receptor beta chains drawn from one sample of a study of shared clonotypes between healthy human individuals. TCRdb's copy holds only in-frame clones and misses some; the assay was immunoSEQ multiplex PCR. This repertoire shows approximately 2,300,000 clones, just under 95% found once; its top ten account for 0.3% to 0.4%. The material sequenced was naive CD4+ T cells from PBMCs. The receptors were gathered from a young man in good health. Some clones in this sample may be carry-over from other donors' samples. The CDR3 runs from the conserved cysteine through the conserved F or W. The D gene is left open where the match is weak. Clone size is not always given. Where it is, it says once, few, many or a class for expanded clones.

>TRBJ2-6|TRBV5-5|TRBD1|.
CASSWDSSGANVLTF
TGTGCCAGCAGCTGGGACAGCTCTGGGGCCAACGTCCTGACTTTC
>TRBJ1-1|TRBV2|.|.
CASIRVWGTEAFF
TGTGCCAGCATAAGGGTATGGGGCACTGAAGCTTTCTTT
>TRBJ2-7|TRBV28|TRBD2|.
CASSLESGRSAYEQYF
TGTGCCAGCAGTTTGGAAAGCGGGAGGTCTGCCTACGAGCAGTACTTC
>TRBJ1-2|TRBV10-3|TRBD1|once
CAISGAGGWANYGYTF
TGTGCCATCAGTGGGGCAGGGGGCTGGGCTAACTATGGCTACACCTTC
>TRBJ2-7|TRBV7-2|.|.
CASSLGPGTVAYEQYF
TGTGCCAGCAGCTTGGGCCCCGGGACTGTCGCCTACGAGCAGTACTTC
>TRBJ1-5|TRBV11-2|.|once
CASSLTSNQPQHF
TGTGCCAGCAGCTTGACTAGCAATCAGCCCCAGCATTTT
>TRBJ2-5|TRBV9|.|.
CASSASSTYQETQYF
TGTGCCAGCAGCGCCTCTTCGACGTACCAAGAGACCCAGTACTTC
>TRBJ2-7|TRBV7-2|.|.
CASSLGVNGLRSYEQYF
TGTGCCAGCAGCTTGGGGGTAAACGGGTTGCGCTCCTACGAGCAGTACTTC
>TRBJ1-5|TRBV9|.|once
CASSVGPKSNQPQHF
TGTGCCAGCAGCGTAGGCCCCAAGAGCAATCAGCCCCAGCATTTT
>TRBJ2-1|TRBV27|TRBD2|.
CASSSPGGRASYDEQFF
TGTGCCAGCAGTTCACCCGGCGGGAGGGCCTCGTACGATGAGCAGTTCTTC
>TRBJ1-4|TRBV19|.|.
CASMDLGATNEKLFF
TGTGCCAGTATGGACCTGGGGGCTACTAATGAAAAACTGTTTTTT
>TRBJ1-1|TRBV5-1|TRBD1|.
CASSGDRGLNTEAFF
TGCGCCAGCAGCGGGGACAGGGGGTTGAACACTGAAGCTTTCTTT
>TRBJ1-1|TRBV29-1|TRBD1|.
CSVEELPDRGVTLAFF
TGCAGCGTTGAAGAGTTACCCGACAGGGGGGTGACTCTAGCTTTCTTT
>TRBJ1-1|TRBV2|TRBD1|.
CASTTGQGTNEAFF
TGTGCCAGCACCACGGGACAGGGGACGAATGAAGCTTTCTTT
>TRBJ1-4|TRBV18|.|once
CASSLTPGEKLFF
TGTGCCAGCTCCCTCACTCCGGGGGAAAAACTGTTTTTT
>TRBJ1-4|TRBV7-2|.|.
CASSLDFGGAVEKLFF
TGTGCCAGCAGCTTAGATTTTGGGGGCGCGGTTGAAAAACTGTTTTTT
>TRBJ2-7|TRBV30|TRBD2|once
CAWTRGGPTREQYF
TGTGCCTGGACGCGGGGAGGGCCAACGCGGGAGCAGTACTTC
>TRBJ2-7|TRBV28|TRBD1|.
CASSLPDRAMNEQYF
TGTGCCAGCAGTTTGCCGGACAGGGCAATGAACGAGCAGTACTTC
>TRBJ1-4|TRBV6-5|TRBD1|.
CASRYTGDEKLFF
TGTGCCAGCAGGTACACAGGGGATGAAAAACTGTTTTTT
>TRBJ2-1|TRBV10-3|.|.
CAISGDPDEQFF
TGTGCCATCAGTGGGGATCCGGATGAGCAGTTCTTC
>TRBJ2-1|TRBV10-1|TRBD2|.
CASSEQTSGSSYNEQFF
TGCGCCAGCAGTGAACAGACTAGCGGGAGCTCCTACAATGAGCAGTTCTTC
>TRBJ1-4|TRBV5-4|.|few
CASSRDIGEKLFF
TGTGCCAGCAGCCGGGACATTGGTGAAAAACTGTTTTTT
>TRBJ2-3|TRBV19|.|.
CASKTGVTQYF
TGTGCCAGTAAAACGGGAGTGACGCAGTATTTT